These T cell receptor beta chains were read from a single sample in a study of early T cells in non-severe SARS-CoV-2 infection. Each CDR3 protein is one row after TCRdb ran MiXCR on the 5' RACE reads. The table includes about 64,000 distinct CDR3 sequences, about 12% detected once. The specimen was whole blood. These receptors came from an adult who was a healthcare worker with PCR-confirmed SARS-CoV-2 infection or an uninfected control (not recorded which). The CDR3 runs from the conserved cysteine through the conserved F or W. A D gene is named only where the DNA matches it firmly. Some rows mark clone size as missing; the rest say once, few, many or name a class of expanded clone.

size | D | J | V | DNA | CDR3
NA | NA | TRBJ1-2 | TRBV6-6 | TGTGCCAGCAGCCAACAAACAACATATGGCTACACCTTC | CASSQQTTYGYTF
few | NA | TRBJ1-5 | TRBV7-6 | TGTGCCAGCAGCCTATTCCCCCCCTCGGCAGCTGGGATCAATCAGCCCCAGCATTTT | CASSLFPPSAAGINQPQHF
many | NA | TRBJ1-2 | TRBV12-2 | TGTGCAAGTCGTCCCCCAGGGGGATATGGCTACACCTTC | CASRPPGGYGYTF
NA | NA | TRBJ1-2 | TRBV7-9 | TGTGCCAGCAGCCTCCTTGGAGGTGTCTATGGCTACACCTTC | CASSLLGGVYGYTF
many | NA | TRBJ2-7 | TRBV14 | TGTGCCAGCAGCGAGGACCAGAGAATCTACGAGCAGTACTTC | CASSEDQRIYEQYF
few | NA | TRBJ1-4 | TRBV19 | TGTGCCAGTAGTATTACAGCAACTAATGAAAAACTGTTTTTT | CASSITATNEKLFF
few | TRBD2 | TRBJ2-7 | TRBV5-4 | TGTGCCAGCAGCTTGGGAAGCGGGGCTTCCTACGAGCAGTACTTC | CASSLGSGASYEQYF
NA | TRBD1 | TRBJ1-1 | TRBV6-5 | TGTGCCAGCAGTCACCCGGACAGGGCGAACACTGAAGCTTTCTTT | CASSHPDRANTEAFF
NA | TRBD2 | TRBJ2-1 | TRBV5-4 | TGTGCCAGCAGCTTGGCGGGGGGGCCAACCTACAATGAGCAGTTCTTC | CASSLAGGPTYNEQFF
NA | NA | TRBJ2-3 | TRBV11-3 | TGTGCCAGCAGCCCCAGAGGGGCCACAGATACGCAGTATTTT | CASSPRGATDTQYF
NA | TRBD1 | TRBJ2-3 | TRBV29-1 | TGCAGCGTTGAAGGCACAGGGGTAGGGAGCACAGATACGCAGTATTTT | CSVEGTGVGSTDTQYF
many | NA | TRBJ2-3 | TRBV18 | TGTGCCAGCTCACCACCAGGGGGACCAGATACGCAGTATTTT | CASSPPGGPDTQYF
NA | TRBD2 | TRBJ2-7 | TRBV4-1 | TGCGCCAGCAGCCAACCGACTAGCGGGGGTCCCGAGCAGTACTTC | CASSQPTSGGPEQYF
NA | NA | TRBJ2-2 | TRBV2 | TGTGCCAGCAGTGGAGGACGGGGGCCGGGGACCGGGGAGCTGTTTTTT | CASSGGRGPGTGELFF
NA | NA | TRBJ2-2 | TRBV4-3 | TGCGCCAGCAGCCAAGATCGAGGACAGCCACCTACCGGGGAGCTGTTTTTT | CASSQDRGQPPTGELFF
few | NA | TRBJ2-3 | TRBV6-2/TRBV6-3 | TGTGCCAGCAGGCCCACTAGGATGGATACGCAGTATTTT | CASRPTRMDTQYF
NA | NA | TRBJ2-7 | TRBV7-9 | TGTGCCAGCAGCTTTGTTTCAGGGGTTTTCCTCCAGAGCTCCTACGAGCAGTACTTC | CASSFVSGVFLQSSYEQYF
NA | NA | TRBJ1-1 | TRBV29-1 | TGCAGCGTCCTTCAGGGGCCAGCAGGAGCTTTCTTT | CSVLQGPAGAFF
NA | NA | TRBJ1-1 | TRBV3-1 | TGTGCCAGCAGCCAAAAATACAAAGCCACTGAAGCTTTCTTT | CASSQKYKATEAFF
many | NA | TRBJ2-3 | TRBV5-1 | TGCGCCAGCAGCTTGGAGGGGTCAGGGGGCACAGATACGCAGTATTTT | CASSLEGSGGTDTQYF
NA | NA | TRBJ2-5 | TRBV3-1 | TGTGCCAGCAGCCAAGATGCGGTAAAAGAGACCCAGTACTTC | CASSQDAVKETQYF
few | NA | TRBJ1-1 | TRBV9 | TGTGCCAGCAGCGTAGACCCCCGATCGAGTGAAGCTTTCTTT | CASSVDPRSSEAFF
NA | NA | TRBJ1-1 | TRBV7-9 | TGTGCCAGCAGCTTGTCCAGGGCGAACACTGAAGCTTTCTTT | CASSLSRANTEAFF
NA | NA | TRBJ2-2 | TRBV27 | TGTGCCAGCAGTTCGGTAGGGGCGAACACCGGGGAGCTGTTTTTT | CASSSVGANTGELFF
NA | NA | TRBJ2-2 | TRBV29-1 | TGCAGCGTTGAAGTCGGAGTTGGGAACACCGGGGAGCTGTTTTTT | CSVEVGVGNTGELFF
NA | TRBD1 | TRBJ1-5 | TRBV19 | TGTGCCAGCAGGCAAGACAGGGGTTTCAATCAGCCCCAGCATTTT | CASRQDRGFNQPQHF
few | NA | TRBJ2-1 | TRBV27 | TGTGCCAGCAGTTTCGCCAATGAGCAGTTCTTC | CASSFANEQFF